Below, 19 T cell receptor beta chains from the same sample are listed, as sequenced in a study of human T cells and chemical hapten exposure. Sample time point: pre-sensitization, week 0. The treatment: therapeutic diphenylcyclopropenone sensitization with weekly scalp DPC. Via MiXCR, TCRdb re-called the RACE reads, giving one row per CDR3 protein. This sample has fewer than 300,000 distinct CDR3 sequences, with 7.5% to 10% found just once. The sample here was whole blood, taken in connection with sensitization to the hapten diphenylcyclopropenone (DPC). Receptor source: a woman between 35 and 50 years old with alopecia areata. Some clones in this sample may be carry-over from other donors' samples.

This clonotype has at least ten counts. The genes are TRBV7-2 and TRBJ1-3; perhaps TRBD1 as D (5 bases). V was trimmed by 2 bases and J by 8 bases, leaving 10 bases between them. The CDR3 runs to 13 residues. Germline V CDR1 and CDR2: SGHTA, FQGNSA. CDR3 in DNA: TGTGCCAGCAGCTTAACGATGGGGGACACCATATATTTT. Translated, it gives CASSLTMGDTIYF.

The J gene is TRBJ2-7, the V gene TRBV20-1; tentative D call: TRBD2 (5 bases). The germline gives CDR1 DFQATT, CDR2 SNEGSKA (reference sequence). The V gene lost 7 bases and the J gene lost 2 bases, with 18 bases spanning the gap. This CDR3 spans 14 amino acids. The CDR3 coding sequence is TGCAGTGGGGCGGCGGGCGTTTGGCCCTACGAGCAGTACTTC. Protein sequence: CSGAAGVWPYEQYF.

This chain uses TRBV6-5 with TRBJ2-1; 8 bases align to TRBD2. After removal of 6 bases from V and 9 bases from J, the junction contained 7 bases not matched to a gene. Germline loops: CDR1 MNHEY, CDR2 SVGAGI. The CDR3 spans 13 residues. The CDR3 bases are TGTGCCAGCAGCACCTGGGCGGGGGGTGAGCAGTTCTTC. Amino acids: CASSTWAGGEQFF.

This clonotype came up a few times. V usage is TRBV4-1 and J usage is TRBJ2-1, with D maybe TRBD2 (6 bases). From germline, CDR1 is MGHRA and CDR2 YSYEKL. The V and J ends lost 3 bases and 4 bases respectively, with 13 bases between them. There are 15 residues in the CDR3. For the CDR3, the DNA is TGCGCCAGCAGCCACGATAGCGGTGCTTACAATGAGCAGTTCTTC. As protein: CASSHDSGAYNEQFF.

This clonotype was recorded many times. The chain's CDR3 is CASSSRTGKFYGYTF. The CDR3 bases are TGTGCCAGCAGCTCCCGGACAGGAAAATTCTATGGCTACACCTTC. The rearrangement links TRBV7-9 to TRBJ1-2; 7 bases match TRBD1. CDR3 size: 15 residues. CDR1 is SEHNR and CDR2 is FQNEAQ in the germline V gene (reference sequence). After removal of 4 bases from V and 4 bases from J, the junction contained 9 bases not matched to a gene.

The V call is TRBV12-3 or TRBV12-4, the J call TRBJ2-7, with 7 nucleotides matching TRBD1. Trimming took 6 bases from V and 0 from J; bases not matched to a gene: 5. CDR3 length: 14 amino acids. The CDR3 nucleotides read TGTGCCAGCAGAGGACAGGAGAGCTCCTACGAGCAGTACTTC. Translation: CASRGQESSYEQYF.

This clonotype has more than one count but fewer than ten. The rearrangement joins TRBV12-3 or TRBV12-4 to TRBJ2-7; D is ambiguous. The CDR3 covers 14 residues. V lost 10 bases to trimming and J lost 0 bases, with 16 bases between them. In nucleotides, the CDR3 is TGTGCCACCGCAATCAGCGCCTACTCCTACGAGCAGTACTTC. Translated: CATAISAYSYEQYF.

The V call is TRBV20-1, the J call TRBJ2-5, with D tentatively TRBD1 (6 bases). CDR3 length: 13 amino acids. The V end lost 8 bases, the J end lost 1 base, and 14 bases lay between the germline ends. Germline CDR1 reads DFQATT; CDR2 reads SNEGSKA (reference sequence). The CDR3 DNA reads as TGCAGTTTCTTTCAGGGGTCCCAAGAGACCCAGTACTTC. Translating it yields CSFFQGSQETQYF.

V is TRBV28 and J is TRBJ2-3; TRBD2 agrees at 10 bases. V lost 8 bases, J lost 1 base, and 6 bases stayed unmatched. The CDR3 has 15 residues. Germline CDR1 and CDR2: MDHEN and SYDVKM. The CDR3 sequence: CASRSSGSGTDTQYF. As DNA, the CDR3 is TGTGCCAGCCGTTCTAGCGGGAGTGGCACAGATACGCAGTATTTT.

The chain employs TRBV29-1 and TRBJ1-5; possibly TRBD1 for D (5 bases). V lost 4 bases, J lost 1 base, and 8 bases lay in between. Germline V gene data show CDR1 as SQVTM and CDR2 as ANQGSEA. The CDR3 extends over 13 amino acids. Written as DNA, the CDR3 is TGCAGCGTTGGCGGGGGAAGCAATCAGCCCCAGCATTTT. It translates to CSVGGGSNQPQHF. The complete variable domain, with remaining parts taken from reference TRBV29-1 and TRBJ1-5, reads SAVISQKPSRDICQRGTSLTIQCQVDSQVTMMFWYRQQPGQSLTLIATANQGSEATYESGFVIDKFPISRPNLTFSTLTVSNMSPEDSSIYLCSVGGGSNQPQHFGDGTRLSIL.

The chain employs TRBV12-3 or TRBV12-4 and TRBJ1-5; D not certain. The length of the CDR3 is 14 residues. V lost 3 bases to trimming and J lost 7 bases, with 13 bases between them. This chain's CDR3 is CASSFARANQPQHF. The CDR3 DNA is TGTGCCAGCAGTTTTGCTAGGGCCAACCAGCCCCAGCATTTT.

This chain connects TRBV30 to TRBJ2-5; 7 bases agree with TRBD1. The CDR3 contains 13 residues. The J segment lost 1 base and the V segment lost 1 base, leaving 0 bases of the junction unmatched. The germline V gene has CDR1 GTSNPN and CDR2 SVGIG (reference sequence). As DNA, the CDR3 is TGTGCCTGGAGTGGACAGGGCCAAGAGACCCAGTACTTC. This sequence encodes CAWSGQGQETQYF.

The V call is TRBV5-4, the J call TRBJ2-7; 7 bases map to TRBD1. The germline V gene has CDR1 SGHNT and CDR2 YYREEE (reference sequence). Unmatched junction bases numbered 9, after V lost 4 bases and J lost 2 bases. CDR3 length: 15 residues. Here the CDR3 reads CASSQGLTGTYEQYF. CDR3 coding DNA: TGTGCCAGCAGCCAAGGCCTGACAGGGACCTACGAGCAGTACTTC.

This chain uses TRBV7-8 with TRBJ2-2; D might be TRBD1 or TRBD2, each matching 5 bases. Germline values: CDR1 SGHVS, CDR2 FQNEAQ. This CDR3 is built from 16 residues. Trimming cost V 5 bases and J 4 bases, with 17 bases left between them. CDR3 in amino acids: CASSGAAGTVTGELFF. The CDR3 region has the DNA TGTGCCAGCAGCGGGGCGGCAGGGACGGTCACCGGGGAGCTGTTTTTT.

This clonotype has just a few counts. The rearrangement uses TRBV4-1 and TRBJ2-2; possible D gene TRBD2, 6 bases. Trimming removed 7 bases from V and 0 bases from J, with 9 bases in between. The germline V gene encodes CDR1 MGHRA and CDR2 YSYEKL. The CDR3 length is 14 residues. The CDR3 loop reads CASKEGTNTGELFF. CDR3 DNA sequence: TGCGCCAGCAAGGAGGGAACGAACACCGGGGAGCTGTTTTTT.

As concerns this clonotype: One end of the junction fails to match germline, which may point to a read error. This chain links TRBV7-9 with TRBJ2-1, with 9 bases lining up with TRBD2. Germline V gene data show CDR1 as SEHNR and CDR2 as FQNEAQ (reference sequence). There are 16 residues in the CDR3. CDR3 in amino acids: CVSSVRLAEPYNEQFF. The CDR3 nucleotides read TGTGTCAGCAGCGTCCGACTAGCGGAACCATACAATGAGCAGTTCTTC.

Details on this clonotype: A read error is likely, as this CDR3 ends without the conserved phenylalanine or tryptophan. Because the CDR3's place on the DNA is in doubt, the DNA is left out and the CDR3 is given as listed by TCRdb. The chain employs TRBV6-1 and TRBJ1-4; the table's TRBD1 call for D was not verified on the DNA. The CDR3 adds up to 10 amino acids, both ends counted. CDR1 and CDR2 from the germline V gene are MNHNS and SASEGT. This CDR3 reads CASIQDRPRR.

This clonotype was counted only a few times. V and J are TRBV20-1 and TRBJ1-1; D unresolved. CDR3 length: 13 residues. V dropped 0 bases and J dropped 1 base, with 6 bases sitting between them. CDR1 DFQATT and CDR2 SNEGSKA come from the germline V gene (reference sequence). The CDR3 DNA reads as TGCAGTGCTAGAGATGTACGGAACACTGAAGCTTTCTTT. Protein: CSARDVRNTEAFF.

This clonotype was counted only a few times. This chain uses TRBV4-3 with TRBJ1-5; 12 bases match TRBD1. The trim removed 0 bases at V and 7 bases at J, leaving 4 bases unmatched. CDR3 size: 16 residues. From germline, CDR1 is LGHNA and CDR2 YSLEER. CDR3 coding DNA: TGCGCCAGCAGCCAAGATTCCGGGACAGGGGGCCAGCCCCAGCATTTT. Its protein is CASSQDSGTGGQPQHF.